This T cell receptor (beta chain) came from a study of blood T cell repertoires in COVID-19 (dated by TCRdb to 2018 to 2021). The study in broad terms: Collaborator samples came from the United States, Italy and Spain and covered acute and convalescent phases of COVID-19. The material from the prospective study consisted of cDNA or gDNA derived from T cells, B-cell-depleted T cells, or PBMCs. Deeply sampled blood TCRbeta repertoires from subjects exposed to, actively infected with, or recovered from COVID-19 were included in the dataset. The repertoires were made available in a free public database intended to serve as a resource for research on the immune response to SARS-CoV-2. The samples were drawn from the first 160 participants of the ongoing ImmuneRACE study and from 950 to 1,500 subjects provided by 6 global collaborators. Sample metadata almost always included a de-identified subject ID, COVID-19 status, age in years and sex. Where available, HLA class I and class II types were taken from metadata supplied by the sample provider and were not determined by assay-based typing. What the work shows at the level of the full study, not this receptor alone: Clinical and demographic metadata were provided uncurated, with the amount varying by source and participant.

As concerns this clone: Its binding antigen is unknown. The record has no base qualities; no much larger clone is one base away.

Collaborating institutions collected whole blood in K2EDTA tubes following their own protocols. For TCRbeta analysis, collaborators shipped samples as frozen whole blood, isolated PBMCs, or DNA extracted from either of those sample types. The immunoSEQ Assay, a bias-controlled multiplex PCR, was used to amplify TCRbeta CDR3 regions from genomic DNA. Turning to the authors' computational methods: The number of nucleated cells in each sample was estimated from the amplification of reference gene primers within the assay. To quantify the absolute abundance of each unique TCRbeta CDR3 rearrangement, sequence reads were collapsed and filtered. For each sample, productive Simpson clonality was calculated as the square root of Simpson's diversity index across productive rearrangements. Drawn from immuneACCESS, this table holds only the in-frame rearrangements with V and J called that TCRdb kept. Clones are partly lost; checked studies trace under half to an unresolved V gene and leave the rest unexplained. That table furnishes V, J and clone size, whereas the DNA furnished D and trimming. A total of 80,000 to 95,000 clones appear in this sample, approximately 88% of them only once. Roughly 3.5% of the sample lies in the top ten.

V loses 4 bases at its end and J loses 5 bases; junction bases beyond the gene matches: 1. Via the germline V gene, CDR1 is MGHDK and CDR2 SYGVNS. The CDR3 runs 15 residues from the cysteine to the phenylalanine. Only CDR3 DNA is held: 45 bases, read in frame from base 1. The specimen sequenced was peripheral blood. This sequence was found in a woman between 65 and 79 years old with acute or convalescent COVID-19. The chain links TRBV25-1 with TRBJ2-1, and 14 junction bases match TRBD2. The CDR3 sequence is CASSVTSGGDNEQFF. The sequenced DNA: TGTGCCAGCAGTGTGACTAGCGGGGGGGACAATGAGCAGTTCTTC.